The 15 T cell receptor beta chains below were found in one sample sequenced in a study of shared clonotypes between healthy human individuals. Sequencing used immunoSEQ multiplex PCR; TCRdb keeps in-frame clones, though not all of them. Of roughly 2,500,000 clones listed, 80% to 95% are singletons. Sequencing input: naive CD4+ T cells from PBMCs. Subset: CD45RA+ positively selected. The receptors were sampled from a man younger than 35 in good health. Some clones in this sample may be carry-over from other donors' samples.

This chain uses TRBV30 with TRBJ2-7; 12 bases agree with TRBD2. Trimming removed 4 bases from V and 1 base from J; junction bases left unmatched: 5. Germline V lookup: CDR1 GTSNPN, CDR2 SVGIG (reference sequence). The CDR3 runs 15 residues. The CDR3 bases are TGTGCCTGGAAGACTAGCGGGAGCAATTCCTACGAGCAGTACTTC. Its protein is CAWKTSGSNSYEQYF.

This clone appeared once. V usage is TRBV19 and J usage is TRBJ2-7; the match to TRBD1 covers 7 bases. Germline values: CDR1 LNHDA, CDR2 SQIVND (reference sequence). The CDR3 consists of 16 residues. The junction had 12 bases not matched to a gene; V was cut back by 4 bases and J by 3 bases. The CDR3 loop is CASSTFGRDRNYEQYF. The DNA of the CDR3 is TGTGCCAGTAGTACCTTCGGTAGGGACAGAAACTACGAGCAGTACTTC.

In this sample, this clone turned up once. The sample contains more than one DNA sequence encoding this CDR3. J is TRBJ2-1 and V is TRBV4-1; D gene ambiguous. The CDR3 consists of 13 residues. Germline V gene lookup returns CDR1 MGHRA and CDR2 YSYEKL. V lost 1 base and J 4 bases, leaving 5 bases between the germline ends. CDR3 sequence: CASSQGAYNEQFF. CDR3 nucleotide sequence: TGCGCCAGCAGCCAAGGGGCGTACAATGAGCAGTTCTTC.

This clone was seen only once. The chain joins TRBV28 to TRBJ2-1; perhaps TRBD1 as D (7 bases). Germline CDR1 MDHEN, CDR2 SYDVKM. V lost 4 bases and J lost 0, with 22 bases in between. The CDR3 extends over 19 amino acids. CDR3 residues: CASSSRAGGPRSSYNEQFF. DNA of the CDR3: TGTGCCAGCAGTTCTCGTGCAGGGGGGCCCCGAAGCTCCTACAATGAGCAGTTCTTC.

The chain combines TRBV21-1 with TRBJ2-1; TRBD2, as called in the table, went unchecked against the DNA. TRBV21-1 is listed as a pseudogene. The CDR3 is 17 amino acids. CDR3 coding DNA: TGTGCCAGCAGCAAAGGAGCCCCGGGGGGGCTCTACAATGAGCAGTTCTTC. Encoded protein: CASSKGAPGGLYNEQFF.

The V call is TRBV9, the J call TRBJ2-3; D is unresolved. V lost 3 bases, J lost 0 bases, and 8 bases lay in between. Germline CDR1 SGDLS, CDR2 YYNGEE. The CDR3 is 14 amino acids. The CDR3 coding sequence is TGTGCCAGCAGCGCCCGACAAAGCACAGATACGCAGTATTTT. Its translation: CASSARQSTDTQYF. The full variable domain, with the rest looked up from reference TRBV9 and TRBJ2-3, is DSGVTQTPKHLITATGQRVTLRCSPRSGDLSVYWYQQSLDQGLQFLIQYYNGEERAKGNILERFSAQQFPDLHSELNLSSLELGDSALYFCASSARQSTDTQYFGPGTRLTVL.

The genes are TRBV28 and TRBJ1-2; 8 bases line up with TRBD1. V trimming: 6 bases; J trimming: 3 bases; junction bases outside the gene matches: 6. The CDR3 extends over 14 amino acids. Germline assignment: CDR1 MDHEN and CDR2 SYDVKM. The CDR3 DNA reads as TGTGCCAGCAGCCCACCGGACAGGGACTATGGCTACACCTTC. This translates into CASSPPDRDYGYTF.

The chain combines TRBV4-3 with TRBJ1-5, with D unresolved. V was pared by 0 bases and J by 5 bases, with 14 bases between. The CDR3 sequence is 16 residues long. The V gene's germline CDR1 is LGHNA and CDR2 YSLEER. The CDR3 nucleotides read TGCGCCAGCAGCCAAGAGGCAAACTCTCCCGATCAGCCCCAGCATTTT. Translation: CASSQEANSPDQPQHF.

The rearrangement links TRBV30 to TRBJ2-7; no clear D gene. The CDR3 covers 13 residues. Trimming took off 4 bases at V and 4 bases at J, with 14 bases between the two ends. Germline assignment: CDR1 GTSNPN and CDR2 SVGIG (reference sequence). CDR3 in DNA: TGTGCCTGGACCGGCCCTAATGGGTACGAGCAGTACTTC. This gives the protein CAWTGPNGYEQYF.

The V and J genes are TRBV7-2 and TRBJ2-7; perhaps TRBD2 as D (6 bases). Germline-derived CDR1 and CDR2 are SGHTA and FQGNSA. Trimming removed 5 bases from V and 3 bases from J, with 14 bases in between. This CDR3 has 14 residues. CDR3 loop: CASSHDGGVYEQYF. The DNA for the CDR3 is TGTGCCAGCAGCCACGACGGGGGAGTCTACGAGCAGTACTTC.

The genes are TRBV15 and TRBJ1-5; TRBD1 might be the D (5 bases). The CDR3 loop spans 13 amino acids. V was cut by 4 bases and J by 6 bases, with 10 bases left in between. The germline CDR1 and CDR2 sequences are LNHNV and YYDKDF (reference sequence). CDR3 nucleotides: TGTGCCACCAGCAAACAGGAGATTCAGCCCCAGCATTTT. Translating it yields CATSKQEIQPQHF.

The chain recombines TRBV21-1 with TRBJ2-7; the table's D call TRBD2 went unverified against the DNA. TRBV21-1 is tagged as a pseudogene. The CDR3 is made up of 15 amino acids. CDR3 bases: TGTGCCATTTTGGGACTCCTCAAACTAGATTACGAGCAGTACTTC. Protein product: CAILGLLKLDYEQYF.

The CDR3 is CSVLGTRSASYNEQFF. The CDR3 DNA reads TGCAGCGTTCTGGGAACGCGGTCGGCCTCCTACAATGAGCAGTTCTTC. The chain carries TRBV29-1 and TRBJ2-1, with D unclear. Trimming stripped 5 bases from V and 0 bases from J, with 17 bases between. Germline V gene lookup returns CDR1 SQVTM and CDR2 ANQGSEA. This CDR3 contains 16 residues.

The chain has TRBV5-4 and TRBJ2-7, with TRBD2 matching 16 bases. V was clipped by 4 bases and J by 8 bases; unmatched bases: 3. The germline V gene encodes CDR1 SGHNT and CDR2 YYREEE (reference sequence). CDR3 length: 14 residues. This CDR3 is CASSAGLAGGKQYF. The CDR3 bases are TGTGCCAGCAGCGCGGGACTAGCGGGAGGGAAGCAGTACTTC.

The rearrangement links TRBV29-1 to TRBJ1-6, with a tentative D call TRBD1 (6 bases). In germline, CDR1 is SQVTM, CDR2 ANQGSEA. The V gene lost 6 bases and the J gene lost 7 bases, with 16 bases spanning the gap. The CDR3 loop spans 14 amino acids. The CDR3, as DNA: TGCAGCGTCTCGTTTGGACAGATGAATTCACCCCTCCACTTT. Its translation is CSVSFGQMNSPLHF.